The clone carrying this T cell receptor beta chain was detected only once. As yet, its antigen is unknown. Alongside a J-beta primer mix, a sample-barcoded 5' primer served in a second PCR lasting about 7 to 11 cycles. TCRdb recomputed calls from the 5' RACE reads with MiXCR, one row per CDR3 protein. This sample has over a million distinct CDR3 sequences; roughly 40% occur once, and the top ten carry 7.9%. V lost 5 bases and J lost 2; bases outside the gene matches: 9. Germline V lookup: CDR1 MNHNS, CDR2 SASEGT. The CDR3 length is 17 residues. This sample is part of a study of blood T cells in healthy people across ages. Study-wide results and caveats: Considered underestimates were the diversity estimates obtained from one million T cells.

This clonotype was sampled from a young woman in good health. The specimen was blood. This chain connects TRBV6-1 to TRBJ1-5, with 10 bases aligning to TRBD1. CDR3 in DNA: TGTGCCAGCAGTCCCGGGACAGGGGTCGTCGGCAATCAGCCCCAGCATTTT. Protein: CASSPGTGVVGNQPQHF.